These T cell receptor beta chains were read from a single sample in a study of control samples from healthy donors and cancer patients. Libraries were prepared by immunoSEQ multiplex PCR; TCRdb keeps only in-frame clonotypes and omits some of them. The repertoire includes approximately 100,000 clones, roughly nine tenths of them detected once, and more than 20% sits in the top ten. Sequenced: blood. The receptor source for this set is a man aged 30 to 45 in good health. The CDR3 runs from the conserved cysteine through the conserved F or W. The D gene is left open where the match is weak. Only some rows state a clone size, as once, few, many or a class for expanded clones.

D gene,J gene,V gene,clone size,CDR3 protein,CDR3 DNA
.,TRBJ2-7,TRBV6-1,.,CASSDPGTALYEQYF,TGTGCCAGCAGTGACCCCGGGACGGCACTGTACGAGCAGTACTTC
.,TRBJ1-5,TRBV24-1,.,CATRKQGEGQPQHF,TGTGCCACCAGAAAACAGGGAGAAGGTCAGCCCCAGCATTTT
.,TRBJ1-5,TRBV30,few,CAWSLDSNQPQHF,TGTGCCTGGAGTTTAGACAGCAATCAGCCCCAGCATTTT
.,TRBJ1-1,TRBV6-4,.,CASSAQGGPEAFF,TGTGCCAGCAGTGCACAGGGTGGCCCTGAAGCTTTCTTT
TRBD1,TRBJ2-5,TRBV27,.,CASSAGTGGETQYF,TGTGCCAGCAGTGCCGGGACAGGTGGAGAGACCCAGTACTTC
.,TRBJ2-2,TRBV6-6,.,CASSLKSGTPNTGELFF,TGTGCCAGCAGTCTGAAGTCGGGGACACCTAACACCGGGGAGCTGTTTTTT
.,TRBJ1-2,TRBV7-8,.,CASSSDGFGYTF,TGTGCCAGCAGCAGCGACGGTTTCGGCTACACCTTC
TRBD1,TRBJ1-2,TRBV6-1,.,CASSEAGTGYYGYTF,TGTGCCAGCAGTGAAGCGGGGACAGGGTACTATGGCTACACCTTC
.,TRBJ1-1,TRBV6-5,.,CASRFTANTEAFF,TGTGCCAGCAGATTCACAGCTAACACTGAAGCTTTCTTT
TRBD2,TRBJ2-1,TRBV5-1,.,CASSRGGAIQFF,TGCGCCAGCAGCCGGGGGGGCGCGATTCAGTTCTTC
.,TRBJ1-1,TRBV19,.,CATNATASEAFF,TGTGCCACTAATGCGACAGCCTCTGAAGCTTTCTTT
.,TRBJ1-6,TRBV14,.,CASSQDVYNSPLHF,TGTGCCAGCAGCCAAGACGTCTATAATTCACCCCTCCACTTT
TRBD1,TRBJ2-1,TRBV10-1,.,CASSESGTGGAYNEQFF,TGCGCCAGCAGTGAGTCCGGGACAGGGGGCGCCTACAATGAGCAGTTCTTC
.,TRBJ2-3,TRBV23-1,.,CASSQAGTDTQYF,TGCGCCAGCAGTCAAGCGGGCACAGATACGCAGTATTTT
.,TRBJ1-6,TRBV11-2,.,CASSIQGFYNSPLHF,TGTGCCAGCAGCATACAGGGCTTCTATAATTCACCCCTCCACTTT
.,TRBJ2-5,TRBV29-1,.,CSVVIRPTAVKETQYF,TGCAGCGTTGTAATCCGCCCGACAGCGGTCAAAGAGACCCAGTACTTC
.,TRBJ2-2,TRBV7-2,.,CASSLAIGELFF,TGTGCCAGCAGCTTAGCCATCGGGGAGCTGTTTTTT
.,TRBJ1-5,TRBV24-1,.,CATSDSPGGRDSNQPQHF,TGTGCCACCAGTGATTCACCCGGGGGGCGGGATAGCAATCAGCCCCAGCATTTT
TRBD1,TRBJ2-5,TRBV7-2,.,CASSLGQQETQYF,TGTGCCAGCAGCCTGGGACAGCAAGAGACCCAGTACTTC
.,TRBJ2-3,TRBV27,.,CASSLHRGQGVTDTQYF,TGTGCCAGCAGTCTCCATCGGGGGCAGGGGGTCACAGATACGCAGTATTTT
TRBD1,TRBJ1-2,TRBV2,few,CASSRDRGNGYTF,TGTGCCAGCAGTCGGGACAGGGGGAATGGCTACACCTTC
.,TRBJ2-5,TRBV20-1,.,CSAPRRETQYF,TGCAGTGCTCCACGGCGGGAGACCCAGTACTTC
.,TRBJ1-3,TRBV5-1,.,CASSQLPTDSGNTIYF,TGCGCCAGCAGCCAACTACCAACGGACTCTGGAAACACCATATATTTT
.,TRBJ1-2,TRBV5-1,.,CASSLEQGSIGYTF,TGCGCCAGCAGCTTGGAACAGGGTTCAATTGGCTACACCTTC
TRBD1,TRBJ1-1,TRBV28,.,CASSPGTVVTEAFF,TGTGCCAGCAGCCCCGGGACAGTAGTCACTGAAGCTTTCTTT
.,TRBJ1-4,TRBV5-4,.,CASSAGQNEKLFF,TGTGCCAGCAGCGCCGGACAGAATGAAAAACTGTTTTTT
.,TRBJ1-2,TRBV21-1,.,CASSKEGGGGSGCYGYTF,TGTGCCAGCAGCAAAGAAGGGGGAGGGGGGTCCGGGTGCTATGGCTACACCTTC
TRBD2,TRBJ2-3,TRBV25-1,.,CASSELSSGSPQYF,TGTGCCAGCAGTGAATTGTCTAGCGGGTCTCCGCAGTATTTT
.,TRBJ1-3,TRBV6-5,.,CASSYTRGRGNTIYF,TGTGCCAGCAGTTACACGCGGGGGCGCGGAAACACCATATATTTT
.,TRBJ2-4,TRBV10-3,.,CAISETHTSLAKNIQYF,TGTGCCATCAGTGAGACCCATACTTCTCTAGCCAAAAACATTCAGTACTTC
.,TRBJ1-4,TRBV12-5,.,CASGKRQGVTNEKLFF,TGTGCTAGTGGCAAAAGGCAGGGCGTAACTAATGAAAAACTGTTTTTT
TRBD2,TRBJ2-2,TRBV5-5,.,CASSFGGGPITGELFF,TGTGCCAGCAGCTTTGGGGGGGGACCCATCACCGGGGAGCTGTTTTTT
.,TRBJ1-2,TRBV5-6,.,CASSPPTVYYGYTF,TGTGCCAGCAGCCCACCGACCGTCTACTATGGCTACACCTTC
.,TRBJ1-3,TRBV7-2,.,CASSSWQGAGNTIYF,TGTGCCAGCAGCTCATGGCAGGGAGCTGGAAACACCATATATTTT
.,TRBJ1-1,TRBV10-3,.,CAISYRETNTEAFF,TGTGCCATCAGTTACAGGGAAACGAACACTGAAGCTTTCTTT
.,TRBJ1-5,TRBV5-8,.,CASSFTTGKGQPQHF,TGTGCCAGCAGCTTTACTACAGGGAAGGGGCAGCCCCAGCATTTT
.,TRBJ2-1,TRBV27,.,CASSLSSRALYNEQFF,TGTGCCAGCAGTTTATCGTCCCGAGCCCTCTACAATGAGCAGTTCTTC
TRBD2,TRBJ2-1,TRBV7-3,once,CASSLDGHRGDEQFF,TGTGCCAGCAGCTTAGACGGCCACCGGGGGGATGAGCAGTTCTTC
.,TRBJ1-1,TRBV2,.,CASTTRDVNTEAFF,TGTGCCAGCACCACTCGGGATGTGAACACTGAAGCTTTCTTT
TRBD2,TRBJ2-5,TRBV5-1,.,CASSEGTSGGKETQYF,TGCGCCAGCAGCGAGGGGACTAGCGGGGGGAAAGAGACCCAGTACTTC
.,TRBJ2-2,TRBV13,.,CASSAGTGELFF,TGTGCCAGCAGCGCCGGCACCGGGGAGCTGTTTTTT
.,TRBJ2-5,TRBV5-1,.,CASSLTGKETQYF,TGCGCCAGCAGCTTGACAGGGAAAGAGACCCAGTACTTC
.,TRBJ1-6,TRBV2,few,CASSESSQRSPLHF,TGTGCCAGCAGTGAATCCAGCCAGCGTTCACCCCTCCACTTT
.,TRBJ1-2,TRBV7-2,once,CASSLAGGRPSGGYTF,TGTGCCAGCAGCTTAGCGGGGGGGCGACCCTCGGGTGGCTACACCTTC
.,TRBJ1-1,TRBV19,.,CASSAGVMNTEAFF,TGTGCCAGTAGCGCCGGGGTAATGAACACTGAAGCTTTCTTT
TRBD1,TRBJ2-7,TRBV5-6,.,CASSLAGQNYEQYF,TGTGCCAGCAGCTTGGCGGGACAGAACTACGAGCAGTACTTC
.,TRBJ1-4,TRBV24-1,.,CATSESANEKLFF,TGTGCCACCAGTGAGTCAGCTAATGAAAAACTGTTTTTT
.,TRBJ2-7,TRBV27,.,CASSPPAEVAYEQYF,TGTGCCAGCAGTCCCCCCGCGGAGGTTGCCTACGAGCAGTACTTC
TRBD2,TRBJ2-4,TRBV4-1,.,CASSQESGSVQYF,TGCGCCAGCAGCCAAGAGAGCGGGAGTGTTCAGTACTTC
.,TRBJ2-1,TRBV19,.,CASSIAPDRSSYNEQFF,TGTGCCAGTAGTATCGCCCCCGACAGGAGCTCCTACAATGAGCAGTTCTTC
.,TRBJ2-1,TRBV24-1,.,CATSDPGRGPSDGQFF,TGTGCCACCAGTGACCCGGGGCGGGGGCCATCGGACGGGCAGTTCTTC
.,TRBJ2-3,TRBV6-6,.,CASSYGAFSSTDTQYF,TGTGCCAGCAGTTACGGGGCCTTCTCCTCCACAGATACGCAGTATTTT
.,TRBJ1-5,TRBV7-2,.,CASSLFGFRTDVGAPQHF,TGTGCCAGCAGCTTATTTGGGTTTCGGACGGATGTAGGGGCGCCCCAGCATTTT
.,TRBJ2-5,TRBV27,.,CASSFTGAKTQYF,TGTGCCAGCAGTTTTACTGGGGCAAAGACCCAGTACTTC